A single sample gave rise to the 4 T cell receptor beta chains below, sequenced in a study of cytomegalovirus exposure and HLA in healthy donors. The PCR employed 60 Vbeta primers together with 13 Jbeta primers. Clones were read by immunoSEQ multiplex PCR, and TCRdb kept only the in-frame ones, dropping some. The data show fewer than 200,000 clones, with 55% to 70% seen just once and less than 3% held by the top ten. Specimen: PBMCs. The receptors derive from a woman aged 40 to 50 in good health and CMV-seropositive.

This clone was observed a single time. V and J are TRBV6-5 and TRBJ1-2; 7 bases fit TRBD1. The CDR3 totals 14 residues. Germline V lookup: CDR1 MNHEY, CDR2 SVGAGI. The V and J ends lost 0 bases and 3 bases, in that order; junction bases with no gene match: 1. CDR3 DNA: TGTGCCAGCAGTTACTCAGACAGGGACTATGGCTACACCTTC. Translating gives CASSYSDRDYGYTF.

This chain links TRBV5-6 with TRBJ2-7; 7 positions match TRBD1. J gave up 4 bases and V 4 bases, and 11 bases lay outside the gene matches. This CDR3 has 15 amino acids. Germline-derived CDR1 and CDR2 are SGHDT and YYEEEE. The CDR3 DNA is TGTGCCAGCAGCCCGTGGGACAGACCCAATTACGAGCAGTACTTC. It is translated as CASSPWDRPNYEQYF.

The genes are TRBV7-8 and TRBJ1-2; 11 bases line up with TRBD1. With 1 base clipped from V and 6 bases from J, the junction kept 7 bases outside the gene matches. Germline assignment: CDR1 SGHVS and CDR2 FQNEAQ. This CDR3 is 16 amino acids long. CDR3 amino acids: CASSLVFGQGADGYTF. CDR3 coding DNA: TGTGCCAGCAGCTTAGTTTTTGGACAGGGGGCAGATGGCTACACCTTC.

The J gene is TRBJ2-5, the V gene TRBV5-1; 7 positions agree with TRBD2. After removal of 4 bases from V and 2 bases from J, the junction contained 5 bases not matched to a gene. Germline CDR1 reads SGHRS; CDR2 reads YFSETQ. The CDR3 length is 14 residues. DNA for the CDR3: TGCGCCAGCAGCCCCGCCGGGGGGCAAGAGACCCAGTACTTC. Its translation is CASSPAGGQETQYF.